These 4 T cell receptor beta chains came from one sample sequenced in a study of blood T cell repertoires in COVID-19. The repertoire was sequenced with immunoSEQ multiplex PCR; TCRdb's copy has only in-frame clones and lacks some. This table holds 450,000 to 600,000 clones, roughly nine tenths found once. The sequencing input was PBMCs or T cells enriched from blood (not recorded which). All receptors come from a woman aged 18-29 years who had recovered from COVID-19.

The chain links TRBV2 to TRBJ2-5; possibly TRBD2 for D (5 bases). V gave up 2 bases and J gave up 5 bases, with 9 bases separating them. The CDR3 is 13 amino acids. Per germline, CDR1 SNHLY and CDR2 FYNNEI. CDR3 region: CASSERERETQYF. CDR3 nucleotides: TGTGCCAGCAGTGAAAGGGAGAGGGAGACCCAGTACTTC.

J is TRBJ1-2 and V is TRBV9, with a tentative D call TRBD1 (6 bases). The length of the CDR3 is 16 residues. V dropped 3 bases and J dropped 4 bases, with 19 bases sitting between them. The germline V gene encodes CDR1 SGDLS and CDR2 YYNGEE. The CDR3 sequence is CASSARGGGDIYGYTF. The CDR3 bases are TGTGCCAGCAGCGCGAGGGGAGGGGGAGACATCTATGGCTACACCTTC.

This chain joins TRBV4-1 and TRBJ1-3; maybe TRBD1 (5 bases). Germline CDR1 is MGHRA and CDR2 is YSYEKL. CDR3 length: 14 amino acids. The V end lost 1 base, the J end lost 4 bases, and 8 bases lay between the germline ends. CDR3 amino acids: CASSQGGVGNTIYF. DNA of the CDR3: TGCGCCAGCAGCCAAGGGGGGGTAGGAAACACCATATATTTT.

CDR3 sequence (DNA): TGTGCCAGCAGTCAACAGATGATCCAGCATTTT. Amino acid sequence: CASSQQMIQHF. This rearrangement joins TRBV12-3 or TRBV12-4 to TRBJ1-5; D uncertain. Deletions cut 5 bases from V and 12 bases from J, with 11 bases between. This CDR3 spans 11 amino acids.